What follows are 17 T cell receptor beta chains derived from one specimen sequenced in a study of PD-1 blockade in classical Hodgkin lymphoma. Time point described: cycle 4 day 1 (C4D1), after around six weeks of nivolumab. Each and every patient relapsed after autologous stem cell transplantation, and patients got differing brentuximab vedotin exposure. The repertoire was sequenced with immunoSEQ multiplex PCR; TCRdb's copy has only in-frame clones and lacks some. The data hold about 64,000 clones, with more than 90% observed a single time. Material: peripheral blood mononuclear cells (PBMCs), obtained before the fourth cycle of nivolumab. These receptors all come from a human donor with classical Hodgkin lymphoma.

The genes are TRBV6-6 and TRBJ1-4, with a weak D call TRBD1 (6 bases). The CDR3 contains 15 residues. V was cut by 4 bases and J by 7 bases, with 16 bases left in between. The germline CDR1 and CDR2 sequences are MNHNY and SVGAGI (reference sequence). Here the CDR3 reads CASSSREKGGEKLFF. CDR3 DNA: TGTGCCAGCAGTTCCAGAGAGAAGGGGGGTGAAAAACTGTTTTTT.

The table lists this clone with a count of one. The rearrangement links TRBV19 to TRBJ2-1, with D unclear. Germline lookup yields CDR1 LNHDA and CDR2 SQIVND (reference sequence). This CDR3 region has 14 residues. Trimming shortened V by 4 bases and J by 7 bases, and 14 bases separated the two germline ends. CDR3 nucleotide sequence: TGTGCCAGTAGTAATAAAATGGGGAAGAATGAGCAGTTCTTC. It codes for CASSNKMGKNEQFF.

With regard to this clone: The junction differs from germline at one of its ends, possibly a read error. The V call is TRBV10-3, the J call TRBJ1-3; TRBD1 might be the D (5 bases). The CDR3 has 14 amino acids. CDR1 is ENHRY and CDR2 is SYGVKD in the germline V gene. The CDR3 DNA sequence: TGTGCCAGCAGTCAATCACTCGGGGGACACACCATATATTTT. Encoded protein: CASSQSLGGHTIYF.

This chain's CDR3 is CASSLEGLSYEQYF. The CDR3 DNA reads as TGTGCCAGCAGCTTAGAGGGACTTTCCTACGAGCAGTACTTC. The rearrangement uses TRBV7-2 and TRBJ2-7, with TRBD2 as a possible D gene (6 bases). The CDR3 totals 14 residues. The V and J ends lost 1 base and 1 base respectively, with 8 bases between them. Per the germline V gene, CDR1 is SGHTA and CDR2 is FQGNSA. The full variable domain, its missing parts supplied by reference TRBV7-2 and TRBJ2-7, is GAGVSQSPSNKVTEKGKDVELRCDPISGHTALYWYRQSLGQGLEFLIYFQGNSAPDKSGLPSDRFSAERTGGSVSTLTIQRTQQEDSAVYLCASSLEGLSYEQYFGPGTRLTVT.

The chain has TRBV5-5 and TRBJ2-1; 9 bases align to TRBD1. The CDR3 loop spans 15 amino acids. Germline V gene sequence: CDR1 SGHKS, CDR2 YYEKEE (reference sequence). Trimming at V came to 4 bases and at J to 2 bases, leaving 4 bases not matched to a gene. The CDR3 protein is CASSTTGGTYNEQFF. CDR3 sequence (DNA): TGTGCCAGCAGCACTACAGGGGGCACCTACAATGAGCAGTTCTTC.

The chain uses TRBV5-1 and TRBJ2-3; 7 bases match TRBD1. The CDR3 totals 16 residues. The J segment lost 1 base and the V segment lost 3 bases, leaving 8 bases of the junction unmatched. Germline V gene sequence: CDR1 SGHRS, CDR2 YFSETQ. For the CDR3, the DNA is TGCGCCAGCAGCTACTCAACCGGGACAGGCACAGATACGCAGTATTTT. This encodes CASSYSTGTGTDTQYF.

The rearrangement links TRBV11-1 to TRBJ2-7; D may be TRBD2 (6 bases). Germline assignment: CDR1 SGHAT and CDR2 FQDESV (reference sequence). This CDR3 contains 14 residues. V lost 2 bases to trimming and J lost 2 bases, with 10 bases between them. The CDR3 reads CASSLRLVPYEQYF. The CDR3 nucleotides are TGTGCCAGCAGCTTAAGACTAGTTCCCTACGAGCAGTACTTC.

This clone has a handful of counts. J is TRBJ2-5 and V is TRBV11-3; 8 bases fit TRBD2. The CDR3 length is 14 residues. Germline loops: CDR1 SGHNT, CDR2 YENEEA. Trimming at V came to 5 bases and at J to 6 bases, leaving 8 bases not matched to a gene. The CDR3 bases are TGTGCCAGCAGCCTTCGCGGGAGGCGAAAGACCCAGTACTTC. Translating it yields CASSLRGRRKTQYF.

This clone was observed a few times. V gene TRBV10-1 combines with J gene TRBJ1-1; perhaps TRBD1 as D (6 bases). The CDR3 length is 12 residues. With 10 bases removed from V and 2 bases from J, the gap between germline ends came to 11 bases. Germline loops: CDR1 WNHNN, CDR2 SYGVQD (reference sequence). DNA for the CDR3: TGCGCCACTCGGACAGCAAACACTGAAGCTTTCTTT. Translating gives CATRTANTEAFF.

The chain employs TRBV6-1 and TRBJ1-5, with a tentative D call TRBD1 (5 bases). Germline V CDR1 and CDR2: MNHNS, SASEGT. Trimming removed 5 bases from V and 3 bases from J, with 14 bases in between. CDR3 length: 15 residues. Written as DNA, the CDR3 is TGTGCCAGCAGTCCACAATGGGGGGACAATCAGCCCCAGCATTTT. Translation gives CASSPQWGDNQPQHF.

This chain links TRBV11-2 with TRBJ2-7; maybe TRBD2 (5 bases). Looked up from germline, CDR1 is SGHAT and CDR2 is FQNNGV. V was clipped by 5 bases and J by 4 bases, with 18 bases between them. This CDR3 is built from 15 residues. The CDR3 here is CASSMYFTPGYEQYF. The CDR3 DNA reads as TGTGCCAGCAGCATGTATTTCACCCCGGGGTACGAGCAGTACTTC.

The chain uses TRBV5-4 and TRBJ2-7, with D maybe TRBD2 (7 bases). V was cut by 4 bases and J by 2 bases, with 19 bases left in between. CDR1 is SGHNT and CDR2 is YYREEE in the germline V gene (reference sequence). The CDR3 loop spans 16 amino acids. This CDR3 reads CASSLLVGGDTYEQYF. CDR3 bases: TGTGCCAGCAGCCTTCTCGTAGGGGGGGACACCTACGAGCAGTACTTC.

The rearrangement uses TRBV6-1 and TRBJ1-1, with D hard to call. The CDR3 is made up of 19 amino acids. The V gene lost 0 bases and the J gene lost 1 base, with 21 bases spanning the gap. Germline-derived CDR1 and CDR2 are MNHNS and SASEGT. CDR3 region: CASSEAIWFGDTANTEAFF. CDR3 bases: TGTGCCAGCAGTGAAGCGATTTGGTTCGGCGACACGGCGAACACTGAAGCTTTCTTT.

CDR3 loop: CASSVSSGRINEQFF. The CDR3 DNA reads as TGTGCCAGCAGTGTGAGTAGCGGGAGGATCAATGAGCAGTTCTTC. V usage is TRBV2 and J usage is TRBJ2-1, with 10 bases matching TRBD2. Trimming took 4 bases from V and 6 from J; bases not matched to a gene: 6. The CDR3 is 15 residues long. Germline CDR1 is SNHLY and CDR2 is FYNNEI.

The chain is built from TRBV6-5 and TRBJ2-1; possibly TRBD2 for D (6 bases). This CDR3 is 16 amino acids long. V was trimmed by 0 bases and J by 10 bases, leaving 19 bases between them. Germline loops: CDR1 MNHEY, CDR2 SVGAGI. The CDR3 region is CASSYSPGAFTREQFF. CDR3 bases: TGTGCCAGCAGTTACTCGCCGGGAGCGTTTACTCGGGAGCAGTTCTTC.

This chain connects TRBV4-1 to TRBJ2-1, with a weak D call TRBD2 (5 bases). This CDR3 is built from 17 residues. CDR1 is MGHRA and CDR2 is YSYEKL in the germline V gene. Trimming pared 0 bases from V and 5 bases from J, leaving 17 bases between. CDR3 nucleotides: TGCGCCAGCAGCCAAGATGGACTCGGGGTATTGGACAATGAGCAGTTCTTC. Protein: CASSQDGLGVLDNEQFF.

This clone was observed once. The rearrangement links TRBV9 to TRBJ1-1, with a weak D call TRBD1 (6 bases). V was cut by 0 bases and J by 4 bases, with 10 bases left in between. The CDR3 runs 14 residues. Germline V lookup: CDR1 SGDLS, CDR2 YYNGEE. This chain's CDR3 is CASSVAEGGTEAFF. In DNA, the CDR3 is TGTGCCAGCAGCGTAGCTGAAGGGGGCACTGAAGCTTTCTTT.